This T cell receptor beta chain was recovered during a study of blood T cell repertoires in COVID-19. Study as a whole: Samples of COVID-19 (acute and convalescent) were obtained from the United States, Italy and Spain. PBMCs, B-cell-depleted T cells, or T cells were the source of the cDNA or gDNA that made up the material.

As originally analysed: Amplified reference gene primers provided the basis for estimating nucleated cell counts. The protocol was immunoSEQ multiplex PCR, while the TCRdb copy is restricted to in-frame clones and leaves out a portion. The V and J calls and the clone size are those of that table, but D and trimming were determined from the DNA. The table includes roughly 200,000 clones, about 86% detected once. The V gene's germline CDR1 is SQVTM and CDR2 ANQGSEA. The CDR3 is 17 residues long. Trimming took 7 bases from V and 7 from J; bases not matched to a gene: 21. Sequencing was carried out using peripheral blood. The chain links TRBV29-1 to TRBJ2-1, with 8 bases lining up with TRBD1. The TCR sequence derives from a man aged 35-49 years with active or convalescent COVID-19. The CDR3 nucleotides read TGCAGCGGAAAGTCAGACAGGGGACGGAGGGGTAAGAATGAGCAGTTCTTC. Translating it yields CSGKSDRGRRGKNEQFF.